Listed here are 27 T cell receptor beta chains from one sample, sequenced in a study of T cell repertoires in cytomegalovirus infection. From the reads, TCRdb called clonotypes with MiXCR, one entry per CDR3 protein. The table has 750,000 to 950,000 distinct CDR3 sequences, about 29% seen once; the top ten hold about 12%. These receptors are not linked to any known antigen. The sample consisted of cultured CD8+ T cells from PBMCs, taken from culture after CMV antigen stimulation. The receptors come from a human donor in good health (CMV status not recorded). Some clones in this sample may be carry-over from other donors' samples.

This clonotype was seen only a few times. The chain has TRBV27 and TRBJ2-3; D remains ambiguous. Per the germline V gene, CDR1 is MNHEY and CDR2 is SMNVEV (reference sequence). V was trimmed by 8 bases and J by 6 bases, leaving 9 bases between them. This CDR3 comprises 11 residues. DNA for the CDR3: TGTGCCAGCTTGCAGGCGGATACGCAGTATTTT. Protein: CASLQADTQYF.

The J gene is TRBJ1-6, the V gene TRBV5-1; TRBD1 aligns across 9 bases. Per germline, CDR1 SGHRS and CDR2 YFSETQ. This CDR3 is built from 16 residues. Trimming took 2 bases from V and 5 from J; bases not matched to a gene: 5. CDR3 sequence reads: CASSFIGTGNNSPLHF. CDR3 coding DNA: TGCGCCAGCAGCTTTATAGGGACAGGGAATAATTCACCCCTCCACTTT.

In this sample, this clonotype turned up many times. The rearrangement joins TRBV7-2 to TRBJ1-1; no definite D call. The CDR3 sequence is 13 residues long. V was trimmed by 10 bases and J by 1 base, leaving 13 bases between them. CDR1 SGHTA and CDR2 FQGNSA come from the germline V gene. The CDR3 coding sequence is TGTGCCACATCGGAAGTACAGAACACTGAAGCTTTCTTT. Protein sequence: CATSEVQNTEAFF.

The V and J genes are TRBV23-1 and TRBJ2-2, with unresolved D. TRBV23-1 is recorded as an ORF, its role being uncertain. CDR3 length: 17 amino acids. V lost 4 bases to trimming and J lost 6 bases, with 21 bases between them. The CDR3 loop reads CASSLIQTRMGSGELFF. CDR3 coding DNA: TGCGCCAGCAGTCTCATACAGACAAGGATGGGGTCCGGGGAGCTGTTTTTT.

This clonotype was observed many times. This chain uses TRBV7-2 with TRBJ1-5, with D possibly TRBD1 on 5 matching bases. This CDR3 spans 15 amino acids. V was cut by 1 base and J by 4 bases, with 11 bases left in between. The germline CDR1 and CDR2 sequences are SGHTA and FQGNSA. The CDR3 coding sequence is TGTGCCAGCAGCTTAGTTTGGCAGGGAAATCAGCCCCAGCATTTT. It translates to CASSLVWQGNQPQHF. Filled out from reference TRBV7-2 and TRBJ1-5, the complete variable domain reads GAGVSQSPSNKVTEKGKDVELRCDPISGHTALYWYRQSLGQGLEFLIYFQGNSAPDKSGLPSDRFSAERTGGSVSTLTIQRTQQEDSAVYLCASSLVWQGNQPQHFGDGTRLSIL.

The CDR3 reads CASSVGSSAYHLGELFF. In DNA form, the CDR3 reads TGTGCCAGCAGCGTGGGATCAAGTGCCTATCACCTCGGGGAGCTGTTTTTT. The chain is built from TRBV7-9 and TRBJ2-2; the D is unclear. This CDR3 is 17 amino acids long. Germline assignment: CDR1 SEHNR and CDR2 FQNEAQ (reference sequence). V was clipped by 5 bases and J by 7 bases, with 23 bases between them.

This clonotype has a single count. DNA of the CDR3: TGCAGTGCCCCTGGGGGCCTAGCGGGGACCAACGGCAATGAGCAGTTCTTC. Its protein is CSAPGGLAGTNGNEQFF. The chain employs TRBV20-1 and TRBJ2-1; 9 nucleotides agree with TRBD2. The CDR3 contains 17 residues. In germline, CDR1 is DFQATT, CDR2 SNEGSKA (reference sequence). Unmatched junction bases numbered 18, after V lost 6 bases and J lost 6 bases.

This clonotype appeared a single time. The chain links TRBV20-1 to TRBJ2-1, with D perhaps TRBD2 (6 bases). Germline V gives CDR1 DFQATT, CDR2 SNEGSKA (reference sequence). This CDR3 is 15 amino acids long. Trimming took off 0 bases at V and 3 bases at J, with 12 bases between the two ends. CDR3 in amino acids: CSARDLLADYNEQFF. Here the CDR3 DNA reads TGCAGTGCTAGAGATTTATTAGCGGACTACAATGAGCAGTTCTTC.

V gene TRBV7-9 combines with J gene TRBJ1-2, with 8 bases lining up with TRBD1. V shed 6 bases, J shed 7 bases, and the junction held 13 bases outside the gene matches. CDR1 SEHNR and CDR2 FQNEAQ come from the germline V gene (reference sequence). The CDR3 length is 15 residues. CDR3 in DNA: TGTGCCAGCAGGGGGGCCCGGACAGGGTTTCGTGGCTACACCTTC. Amino acids: CASRGARTGFRGYTF.

Only a few counts were recorded for this clonotype. The chain recombines TRBV6-6 with TRBJ2-2; perhaps D is TRBD1 or TRBD2 (5 bases each). The germline V and J ends were trimmed by 5 bases and 0 bases, with 13 bases remaining between them. CDR1 MNHNY and CDR2 SVGAGI come from the germline V gene (reference sequence). The CDR3 loop spans 16 amino acids. CDR3 loop: CASSTGTATNTGELFF. The DNA of the CDR3 is TGTGCCAGCAGTACCGGGACGGCCACGAACACCGGGGAGCTGTTTTTT.

The chain recombines TRBV7-9 with TRBJ1-2; tentatively, D is TRBD1 (5 bases). Trimming shortened V by 10 bases and J by 3 bases, and 21 bases separated the two germline ends. Germline V gene lookup returns CDR1 SEHNR and CDR2 FQNEAQ (reference sequence). The CDR3 consists of 15 residues. The CDR3 DNA reads as TGTGCCACCGACTACGATCGGGGGATTTACTATGGCTACACCTTC. It specifies CATDYDRGIYYGYTF.

This chain joins TRBV9 and TRBJ2-2; the D call may be TRBD1 or TRBD2 (6 bases each). Trimming cost V 5 bases and J 6 bases, with 14 bases left between them. The CDR3 consists of 14 residues. CDR1 is SGDLS and CDR2 is YYNGEE in the germline V gene. The CDR3 sequence is CASSPKGGSGELFF. CDR3 coding DNA: TGTGCCAGCAGTCCGAAGGGGGGATCCGGGGAGCTGTTTTTT.

To note about this clonotype: An end of the junction differs from the germline gene, which may be a read error. The chain joins TRBV6-2 or TRBV6-3 to TRBJ2-1; TRBD2 matches at 8 bases. Germline V gives CDR1 MNHEY, CDR2 SVGEGT. The CDR3 runs 16 residues. The DNA for the CDR3 is TGTGTCAGCAGTTCCTCAGCGGGGGCCTCCTACAATGAGCAGTTCTTC. This encodes CVSSSSAGASYNEQFF.

This clonotype has more than one count but fewer than ten. This sequence joins TRBV28 and TRBJ2-3; 7 bases line up with TRBD1. CDR3 length: 17 residues. Per the germline V gene, CDR1 is MDHEN and CDR2 is SYDVKM. With V trimmed by 6 bases and J by 2 bases, 14 bases remained unmatched. CDR3 loop: CASSTGTALGFTDTQYF. CDR3 nucleotides: TGTGCCAGCAGCACCGGGACAGCGCTCGGATTCACAGATACGCAGTATTTT.

This clonotype was seen a handful of times. This chain joins TRBV6-5 and TRBJ1-4, with D unresolved. This CDR3 has 15 amino acids. V lost 0 bases to trimming and J lost 4 bases, with 9 bases between them. Looked up from germline, CDR1 is MNHEY and CDR2 is SVGAGI. This CDR3 is CASSYSSGINEKLFF. The CDR3 region has the DNA TGTGCCAGCAGTTACTCTAGCGGGATTAATGAAAAACTGTTTTTT.

This sequence joins TRBV7-2 and TRBJ2-3; D is unclear. The CDR3 consists of 16 residues. V lost 0 bases and J lost 6, with 16 bases in between. Germline V CDR1 and CDR2: SGHTA, FQGNSA. For the CDR3, the DNA is TGTGCCAGCAGCTTAGCGGCCGGCGGAAGACCCGATACGCAGTATTTT. Protein product: CASSLAAGGRPDTQYF. The full variable domain, rest sourced from reference TRBV7-2 and TRBJ2-3, is GAGVSQSPSNKVTEKGKDVELRCDPISGHTALYWYRQSLGQGLEFLIYFQGNSAPDKSGLPSDRFSAERTGGSVSTLTIQRTQQEDSAVYLCASSLAAGGRPDTQYFGPGTRLTVL.

The rearrangement uses TRBV10-1 and TRBJ1-1, with 7 bases fitting TRBD1. The CDR3 spans 15 residues. Germline-derived CDR1 and CDR2 are WNHNN and SYGVQD (reference sequence). V lost 0 bases, J lost 1 base, and 2 bases stayed unmatched. The CDR3 nucleotides read TGCGCCAGCAGTGAGTCTAGGACAGGGAACACTGAAGCTTTCTTT. Its protein product is CASSESRTGNTEAFF.

The chain joins TRBV25-1 to TRBJ2-1; D gene ambiguous. Trimming pared 4 bases from V and 8 bases from J, leaving 6 bases between. Germline assignment: CDR1 MGHDK and CDR2 SYGVNS. The CDR3 has 11 amino acids. CDR3 loop: CASSVGDEQFF. Here the CDR3 DNA reads TGTGCCAGCAGTGTTGGGGATGAGCAGTTCTTC.

The chain carries TRBV19 and TRBJ1-1; no firm D call. This CDR3 has 12 amino acids. CDR1 and CDR2 from the germline V gene are LNHDA and SQIVND (reference sequence). The V end lost 7 bases, the J end lost 5 bases, and 11 bases lay between the germline ends. The CDR3 here is CASINGWTEAFF. The CDR3 nucleotides read TGTGCCAGTATAAACGGGTGGACTGAAGCTTTCTTT.

This clonotype showed up many times. The genes are TRBV7-9 and TRBJ2-1, with 7 bases that match TRBD2. CDR3 size: 14 residues. The V gene's germline CDR1 is SEHNR and CDR2 FQNEAQ (reference sequence). After removal of 2 bases from V and 4 bases from J, the junction contained 2 bases not matched to a gene. The CDR3 sequence: CASSLQGGYNEQFF. Written as DNA, the CDR3 is TGTGCCAGCAGCTTACAGGGAGGGTACAATGAGCAGTTCTTC.

This clonotype was detected only a few times. The chain is built from TRBV29-1 and TRBJ2-3, with TRBD2 matching over 8 bases. After removal of 7 bases from V and 7 bases from J, the junction contained 16 bases not matched to a gene. CDR3 size: 15 residues. Per the germline V gene, CDR1 is SQVTM and CDR2 is ANQGSEA. Here the CDR3 DNA reads TGCAGCGCCGAGTTTCGGGGGGGGCATATACATACGCAGTATTTT. Encoded protein: CSAEFRGGHIHTQYF.

This clonotype has more than one count but fewer than ten. The rearrangement links TRBV7-2 to TRBJ1-1, with 9 bases aligning to TRBD1. Germline V gene lookup returns CDR1 SGHTA and CDR2 FQGNSA. The CDR3 contains 15 residues. V gave up 4 bases and J gave up 4 bases; unmatched junction bases: 7. In nucleotides, the CDR3 is TGTGCCAGCAGCTCATCCGGGACAGGGCGCACTGAAGCTTTCTTT. Protein product: CASSSSGTGRTEAFF.

This clonotype appeared a few times. The chain carries TRBV20-1 and TRBJ2-3, with D hard to call. V dropped 3 bases and J dropped 1 base, with 14 bases sitting between them. CDR1 is DFQATT, CDR2 SNEGSKA, per germline (reference sequence). This CDR3 region has 15 residues. CDR3: CSASRLHGGTDTQYF. The CDR3 DNA sequence: TGCAGTGCTAGTCGACTCCACGGAGGCACAGATACGCAGTATTTT.

The gene calls are TRBV27 and TRBJ1-1; TRBD1 matches at 10 bases. From germline, CDR1 is MNHEY and CDR2 SMNVEV (reference sequence). V trimming: 3 bases; J trimming: 6 bases; junction bases outside the gene matches: 4. This CDR3 spans 14 amino acids. The CDR3 here is CASSFSTGGPEAFF. The CDR3 nucleotides are TGTGCCAGCAGTTTCTCGACAGGGGGCCCTGAAGCTTTCTTT.

This clonotype has just a few counts. CDR3 region: CASSWAPEAFF. The CDR3 nucleotides are TGTGCCAGCAGCTGGGCCCCTGAAGCTTTCTTT. The rearrangement uses TRBV5-8 and TRBJ1-1, with D uncertain. CDR1 is SGHTS, CDR2 YDEGEE, per germline. V was pared by 3 bases and J by 6 bases, with 6 bases between. The CDR3 covers 11 residues.

V usage is TRBV6-1 and J usage is TRBJ1-2; possibly TRBD1 for D (6 bases). Trimming cost V 5 bases and J 8 bases, with 15 bases left between them. This CDR3 has 13 amino acids. Germline CDR1 reads MNHNS; CDR2 reads SASEGT. The CDR3 spells CASSYAGTSGYTF. For the CDR3, the DNA is TGTGCCAGCAGTTACGCCGGGACATCCGGCTACACCTTC.

This clonotype was counted between two and nine times. J is TRBJ2-3 and V is TRBV7-8; TRBD2 matches 7 bases. The germline gives CDR1 SGHVS, CDR2 FQNEAQ. The CDR3 runs 17 residues. The junction had 7 bases not matched to a gene; V was cut back by 1 base and J by 0 bases. CDR3 region: CASSLGARGRSTDTQYF. CDR3 bases: TGTGCCAGCAGCTTAGGGGCGCGGGGGAGAAGCACAGATACGCAGTATTTT.